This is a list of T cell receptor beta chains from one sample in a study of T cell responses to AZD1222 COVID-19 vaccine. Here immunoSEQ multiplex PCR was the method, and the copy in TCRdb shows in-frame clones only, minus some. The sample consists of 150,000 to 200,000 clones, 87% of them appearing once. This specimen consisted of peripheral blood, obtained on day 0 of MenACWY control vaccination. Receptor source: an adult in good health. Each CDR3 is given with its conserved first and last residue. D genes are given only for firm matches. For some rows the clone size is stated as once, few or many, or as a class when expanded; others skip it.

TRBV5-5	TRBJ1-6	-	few	TGTGCCAGCAGCTTGGACGGTGGGGTCTCACCCCTCCACTTT	CASSLDGGVSPLHF
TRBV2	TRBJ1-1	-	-	TGTGCCAGCACTAAGGACAGGAACACTGAAGCTTTCTTT	CASTKDRNTEAFF
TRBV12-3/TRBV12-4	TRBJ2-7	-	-	TGTGCCAGCAGTTTATGGGGGCGCGAGCAGTACTTC	CASSLWGREQYF
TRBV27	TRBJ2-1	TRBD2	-	TGTGCCAGCAGTACCCAACTAGCGGGGTTTCTTCGGAATGAGCAGTTCTTC	CASSTQLAGFLRNEQFF
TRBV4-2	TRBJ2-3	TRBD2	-	TGTGCCAGCAGCCTGGGACTAGCCACCGATACTAGCACAGATACGCAGTATTTT	CASSLGLATDTSTDTQYF
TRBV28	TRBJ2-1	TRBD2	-	TGTGCCAGCAGTTTATTGGAGACTAGCTCTTACAATGAGCAGTTCTTC	CASSLLETSSYNEQFF
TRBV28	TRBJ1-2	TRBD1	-	TGTGCCAGCCATGGGACAGGGGGCAGCTATGGCTACACCTTC	CASHGTGGSYGYTF
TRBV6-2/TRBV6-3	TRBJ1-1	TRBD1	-	TGTGCCAGCAGCGAATCCCTTGGGGACAGGGGGAGCACTGAAGCTTTCTTT	CASSESLGDRGSTEAFF
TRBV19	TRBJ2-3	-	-	TGTGCCAATTGGCCAGATACGCAGTATTTT	CANWPDTQYF
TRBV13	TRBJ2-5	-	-	TGTGCCAGCAGCTTAGGGGGCGGGGTCCAAGAGACCCAGTACTTC	CASSLGGGVQETQYF
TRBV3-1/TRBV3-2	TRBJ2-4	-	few	TGTGCCAGCAGCCCCCTGGATGGCATTCAGTACTTC	CASSPLDGIQYF
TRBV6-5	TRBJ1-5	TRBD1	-	TGTGCCAGCAGTTACACGACAGGGCAGCCCCAGCATTTT	CASSYTTGQPQHF
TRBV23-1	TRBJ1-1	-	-	TGCGCCAGCAGTTGGCTGACAGGCTCAAACACTGAAGCTTTCTTT	CASSWLTGSNTEAFF
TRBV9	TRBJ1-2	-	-	TGTGCCAGCAGCGGCGAGCAGAGGGCGAGAGGGGATGCGGGCTACACCTTC	CASSGEQRARGDAGYTF
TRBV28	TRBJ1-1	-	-	TGTGCCAGCAGTTTGGGAGAAGGGAGGAGGGCCACTGAAGCTTTCTTT	CASSLGEGRRATEAFF
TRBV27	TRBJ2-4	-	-	TGTGCCAGCAGTTCGAACCCCGAAAACATTCAGTACTTC	CASSSNPENIQYF
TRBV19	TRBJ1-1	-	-	TGTGCCAGTAGTAGGACCAGGGAAAACACTGAAGCTTTCTTT	CASSRTRENTEAFF
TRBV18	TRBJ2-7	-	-	TGTGCCAGCTCACCACAGTACAGCCCCTACGAGCAGTACTTC	CASSPQYSPYEQYF
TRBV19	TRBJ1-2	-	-	TGTGCCAGTAGTATCCGCACCATAGACGTATGGGATGGCTACACCTTC	CASSIRTIDVWDGYTF
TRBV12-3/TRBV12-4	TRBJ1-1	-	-	TGTGCCAGCACCCAAGGAGTGAACACTGAAGCTTTCTTT	CASTQGVNTEAFF
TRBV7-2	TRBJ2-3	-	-	TGTGCCAGCAGCATGGCGATCTTCACAGATACGCAGTATTTT	CASSMAIFTDTQYF
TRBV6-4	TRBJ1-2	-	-	TGTGCCAGCAGACGGACACGGAACTATGGCTACACCTTC	CASRRTRNYGYTF
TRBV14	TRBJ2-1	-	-	TGTGCCAGCAGCCAAGCAGTCTACAATGAGCAGTTCTTC	CASSQAVYNEQFF
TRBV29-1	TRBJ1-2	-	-	TGCAGCGTTGAACTCGAGGCGGGGGGAATGGGCTACACCTTC	CSVELEAGGMGYTF
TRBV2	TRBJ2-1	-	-	TGTGCCAGCAGTCGTCCCGGCCCCTCCTACAATGAGCAGTTCTTC	CASSRPGPSYNEQFF
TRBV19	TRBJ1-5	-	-	TGTGCCAGTAGTATACCGTGGGAACAGGGAAATCAGCCCCAGCATTTT	CASSIPWEQGNQPQHF
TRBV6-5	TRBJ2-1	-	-	TGTGCCATAGACTGGGGTAATGAGCAGTTCTTC	CAIDWGNEQFF
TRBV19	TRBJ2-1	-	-	TGTGCCAGTAGAGAGGGTTACAATGAGCAGTTCTTC	CASREGYNEQFF
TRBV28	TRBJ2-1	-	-	TGTGCCAGCAGCTACCAAGGACAGTACAATGAGCAGTTCTTC	CASSYQGQYNEQFF
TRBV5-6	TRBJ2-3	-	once	TGTGCCAGCAGCTTCGGGACTGGCACAGATACGCAGTATTTT	CASSFGTGTDTQYF
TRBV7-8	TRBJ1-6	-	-	TGTGCCAGCAGCGCGATCAATATCAACTTGGCACCCCTCCACTTT	CASSAININLAPLHF
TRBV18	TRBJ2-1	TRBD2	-	TGTGCCAGCTCACCACCGGGCGGGGGCAATGAGCAGTTCTTC	CASSPPGGGNEQFF
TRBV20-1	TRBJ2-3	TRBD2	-	TGCAGTGCTAGTAACTTCCTAGCGGGGGAGCCTAGCACAGATACGCAGTATTTT	CSASNFLAGEPSTDTQYF
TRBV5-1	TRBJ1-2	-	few	TGCGCCAGCAGCTTGGGAGCAGGGCGAACAGCTAACTATGGCTACACCTTC	CASSLGAGRTANYGYTF
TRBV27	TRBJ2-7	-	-	TGTGCCAGCAGTTTATCCGGGGTCGAGCAGTACTTC	CASSLSGVEQYF
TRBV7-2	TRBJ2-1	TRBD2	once	TGTGCCAGCAGCTTAGCGGGAACTAGCGGATCCTACAATGAGCAGTTCTTC	CASSLAGTSGSYNEQFF
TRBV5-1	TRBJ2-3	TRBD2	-	TGCGCCAGCAGACTCCTGACTAGCGGGAGTAGAACAGATACGCAGTATTTT	CASRLLTSGSRTDTQYF
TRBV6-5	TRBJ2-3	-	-	TGTGCCAGCAGCTCGTCGGCCGGCGGCACAGATACGCAGTATTTT	CASSSSAGGTDTQYF
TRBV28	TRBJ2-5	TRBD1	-	TGTGCCAGCAGGGGGACAGGGACGTCAGAGACCCAGTACTTC	CASRGTGTSETQYF
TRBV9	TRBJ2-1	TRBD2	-	TGTGCCAGCAGCCCGACTAGCGGGAGAGCCAATGAGCAGTTCTTC	CASSPTSGRANEQFF
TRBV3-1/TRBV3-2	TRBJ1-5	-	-	TGTGCCAGCAGCGATGGACAGTCACGACAGCCCCAGCATTTT	CASSDGQSRQPQHF
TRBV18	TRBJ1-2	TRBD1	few	TGTGCCAGCTCACCAGGCCAACAGGGGACTGGCTACACCTTC	CASSPGQQGTGYTF
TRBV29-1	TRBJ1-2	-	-	TGCAGCGTTGACTCGACACGCTATGGCTACACCTTC	CSVDSTRYGYTF
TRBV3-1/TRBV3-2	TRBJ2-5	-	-	TGTGCCAGCAGCCAAGATTGGCTGGGGGGAGAGACCCAGTACTTC	CASSQDWLGGETQYF
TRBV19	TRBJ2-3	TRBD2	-	TGTGCCAGTAGTATACTAGCGGGAGGTACAGATACGCAGTATTTT	CASSILAGGTDTQYF
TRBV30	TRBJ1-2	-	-	TGTGCCTGCAAAACGGTCAACTTCATAGCTAACTATGGCTACACCTTC	CACKTVNFIANYGYTF
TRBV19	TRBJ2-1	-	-	TGTGCCATTGGACCGAGCTCCTACAATGAGCAGTTCTTC	CAIGPSSYNEQFF
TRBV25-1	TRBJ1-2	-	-	TGTGCCAGCAGTGATTTGGGGACGGCTGGCTATGGCTACACCTTC	CASSDLGTAGYGYTF
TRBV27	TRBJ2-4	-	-	TGTGCCAGCAGTCCGGGAAGACAGTACTCGGGCATTCAGTACTTC	CASSPGRQYSGIQYF
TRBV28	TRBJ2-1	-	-	TGTGCCAGCAGTTTAAGAGCGGGTAAGCAGTTCTTC	CASSLRAGKQFF
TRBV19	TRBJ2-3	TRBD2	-	TGTGCCAGTAGCCTAGCGGGGGGTAGCACAGATACGCAGTATTTT	CASSLAGGSTDTQYF
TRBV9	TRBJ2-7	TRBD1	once	TGTGCCAGCAGCAAGGGACAGGGAGTTGACGAGCAGTACTTC	CASSKGQGVDEQYF
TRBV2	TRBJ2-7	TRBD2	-	TGTGCCAGCAGTGATTGGGCTAGCGGGATCTCCTACGAGCAGTACTTC	CASSDWASGISYEQYF
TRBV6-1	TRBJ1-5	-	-	TGTGCCAGCAGTGGAGGACCGCAACAGGGATCCAATCAGCCCCAGCATTTT	CASSGGPQQGSNQPQHF
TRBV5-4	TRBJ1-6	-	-	TGTGCCAGCAGCTTCGGGAGTATTTCACCCCTCCACTTT	CASSFGSISPLHF